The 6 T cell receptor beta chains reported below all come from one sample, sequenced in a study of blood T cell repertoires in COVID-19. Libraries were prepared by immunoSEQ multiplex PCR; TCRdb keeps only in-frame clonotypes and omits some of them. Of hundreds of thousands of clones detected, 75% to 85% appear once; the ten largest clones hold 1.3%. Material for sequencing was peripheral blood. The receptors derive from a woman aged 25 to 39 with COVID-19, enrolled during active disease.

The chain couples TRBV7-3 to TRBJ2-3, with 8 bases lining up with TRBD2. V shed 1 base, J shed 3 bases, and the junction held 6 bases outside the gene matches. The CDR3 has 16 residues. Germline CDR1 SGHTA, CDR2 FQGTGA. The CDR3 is CASSLRGLGMTDTQYF. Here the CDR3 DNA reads TGTGCCAGCAGCTTAAGGGGACTAGGTATGACAGATACGCAGTATTTT.

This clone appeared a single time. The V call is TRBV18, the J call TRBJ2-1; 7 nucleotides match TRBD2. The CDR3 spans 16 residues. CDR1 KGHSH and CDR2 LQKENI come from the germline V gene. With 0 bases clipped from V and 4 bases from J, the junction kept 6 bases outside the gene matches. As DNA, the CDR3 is TGTGCCAGCTCACCACCGGGGCGGGAGTCTTACAATGAGCAGTTCTTC. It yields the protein CASSPPGRESYNEQFF.

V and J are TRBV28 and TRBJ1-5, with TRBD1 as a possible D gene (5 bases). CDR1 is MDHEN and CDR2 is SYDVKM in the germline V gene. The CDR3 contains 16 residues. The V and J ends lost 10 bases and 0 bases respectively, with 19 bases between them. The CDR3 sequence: CATEDRNYYSNQPQHF. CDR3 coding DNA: TGTGCCACCGAAGACAGAAATTATTATAGCAATCAGCCCCAGCATTTT.

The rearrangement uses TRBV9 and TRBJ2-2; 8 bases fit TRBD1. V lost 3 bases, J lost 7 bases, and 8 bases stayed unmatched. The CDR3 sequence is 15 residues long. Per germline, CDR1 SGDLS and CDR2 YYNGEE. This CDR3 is CASSGRQGLGGELFF. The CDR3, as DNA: TGTGCCAGCAGCGGTAGACAGGGGTTAGGCGGGGAGCTGTTTTTT.

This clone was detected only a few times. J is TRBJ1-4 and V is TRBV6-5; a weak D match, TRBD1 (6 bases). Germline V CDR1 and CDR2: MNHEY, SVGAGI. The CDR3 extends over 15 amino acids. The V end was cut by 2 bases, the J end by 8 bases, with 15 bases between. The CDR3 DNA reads TGTGCCAGCAGTTACGGACAGTTCGGTTGGGAAAAACTGTTTTTT. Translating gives CASSYGQFGWEKLFF.

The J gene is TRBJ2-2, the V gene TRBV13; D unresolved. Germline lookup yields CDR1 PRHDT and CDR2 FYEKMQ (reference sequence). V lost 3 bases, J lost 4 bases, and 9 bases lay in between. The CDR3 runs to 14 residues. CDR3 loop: CASSLGSLTGELFF. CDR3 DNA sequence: TGTGCCAGCAGCTTGGGCTCCCTCACCGGGGAGCTGTTTTTT.